The rows below give T cell receptor beta chains drawn from one sample of a study of blood T cell repertoires in COVID-19. Sequencing used immunoSEQ multiplex PCR; TCRdb keeps in-frame clones, though not all of them. This sample yields more than 150,000 clones, of which nearly 90% are seen a single time; about 0.66% belongs to the top ten. The sample comprised peripheral blood. These TCRs come from a man aged 50 to 59 with acute or convalescent COVID-19. Both conserved end residues are part of each CDR3. The order of the fields is J gene, V gene, CDR3 length, D gene, CDR3 protein, CDR3 DNA. The D gene is left open where the match is weak.

TRBJ2-3	TRBV15	16	TRBD1	CATSRAPGTEADTQYF	TGTGCCACCAGCAGAGCCCCCGGGACAGAGGCAGATACGCAGTATTTT
TRBJ2-2	TRBV10-3	17	TRBD1	CAISGKGQIANTGELFF	TGTGCCATCAGTGGAAAGGGACAGATCGCGAACACCGGGGAGCTGTTTTTT
TRBJ2-2	TRBV5-1	15	TRBD2	CASSYLAGNTGELFF	TGCGCCAGCAGCTACCTAGCGGGGAACACCGGGGAGCTGTTTTTT
TRBJ2-5	TRBV5-1	14	-	CASRPGEHGETQYF	TGCGCCAGCAGGCCAGGGGAGCACGGGGAGACCCAGTACTTC
TRBJ1-5	TRBV28	12	-	CASSGGYQPQHF	TGTGCCAGCAGTGGGGGCTATCAGCCCCAGCATTTT
TRBJ2-2	TRBV18	16	TRBD2	CASSPGLAGLTGELFF	TGTGCCAGCTCACCCGGACTAGCGGGACTCACCGGGGAGCTGTTTTTT
TRBJ2-3	TRBV4-3	14	-	CASSQGPQGDTQYF	TGCGCCAGCAGCCAAGGCCCGCAGGGGGATACGCAGTATTTT
TRBJ2-3	TRBV5-1	16	TRBD1	CASSGTGTGGPDTQYF	TGCGCCAGCAGCGGAACCGGGACAGGGGGCCCAGATACGCAGTATTTT
TRBJ2-5	TRBV30	17	TRBD2	CAWTPMSPGLAVETQYF	TGTGCCTGGACTCCAATGTCCCCCGGACTAGCCGTAGAGACCCAGTACTTC
TRBJ1-1	TRBV10-3	16	-	CAISESRGGRITEAFF	TGTGCCATCAGTGAGTCGAGGGGGGGGCGAATCACTGAAGCTTTCTTT
TRBJ1-4	TRBV18	14	-	CASSPIATNEKLFF	TGTGCCAGCTCACCAATAGCAACTAATGAAAAACTGTTTTTT
TRBJ1-5	TRBV19	12	-	CASSNLRGSKHF	TGTGCCAGTAGTAACCTCCGGGGGTCCAAGCATTTT
TRBJ1-2	TRBV5-4	17	TRBD1	CASSLFSGTETNYGYTF	TGTGCCAGCAGCTTGTTTTCCGGGACAGAAACTAACTATGGCTACACCTTC